One and the same sample provided the 17 T cell receptor beta chains below, sequenced in a study of T cell responses to AZD1222 COVID-19 vaccine. Some clones are missing from TCRdb's copy, which holds only in-frame ones; the method was immunoSEQ multiplex PCR. This table holds 90,000 to 110,000 clones, roughly 87% found once. This specimen consisted of peripheral blood, obtained on day 0 of AZD1222 vaccination. The receptors were sampled from an adult in good health.

J is TRBJ2-1 and V is TRBV12-5; 7 nucleotides line up with TRBD1. CDR1 is LGHNT and CDR2 is FRNRAP in the germline V gene. CDR3 length: 15 amino acids. With V trimmed by 2 bases and J by 5 bases, 6 bases remained unmatched. DNA of the CDR3: TGTGCTAGTGGTTTGAGAGGGGGCCCCAACAATGAGCAGTTCTTC. Translated: CASGLRGGPNNEQFF.

The rearrangement joins TRBV7-2 to TRBJ2-1; unclear D gene. Germline V gene sequence: CDR1 SGHTA, CDR2 FQGNSA. The CDR3 is 12 residues long. Trimming stripped 0 bases from V and 15 bases from J, with 12 bases between. In DNA, the CDR3 is TGTGCCAGCAGCTTAGCCGGGCCCCGGATGTTCTTC. Its protein product is CASSLAGPRMFF. Variable domain in full (rest from reference TRBV7-2 and TRBJ2-1): GAGVSQSPSNKVTEKGKDVELRCDPISGHTALYWYRQSLGQGLEFLIYFQGNSAPDKSGLPSDRFSAERTGGSVSTLTIQRTQQEDSAVYLCASSLAGPRMFFGPGTRLTVL.

The chain joins TRBV9 to TRBJ1-2, with D possibly matching TRBD1 (5 bases). The germline V gene has CDR1 SGDLS and CDR2 YYNGEE. CDR3 length: 15 amino acids. The V end lost 0 bases, the J end lost 4 bases, and 13 bases lay between the germline ends. The chain's CDR3 is CASSVEGFGAYGYTF. CDR3 DNA sequence: TGTGCCAGCAGCGTAGAGGGCTTTGGGGCCTATGGCTACACCTTC.

This clone was found once. The J gene is TRBJ2-3, the V gene TRBV28; D gene ambiguous. The V and J ends lost 6 bases and 2 bases respectively, with 3 bases between them. The germline gives CDR1 MDHEN, CDR2 SYDVKM. The CDR3 consists of 11 residues. The CDR3 loop is CASSPTDTQYF. The CDR3 nucleotides are TGTGCCAGCAGCCCCACAGATACGCAGTATTTT.

J is TRBJ1-6 and V is TRBV20-1, with unresolved D. Trimming removed 3 bases from V and 7 bases from J, with 13 bases in between. Germline V gene lookup returns CDR1 DFQATT and CDR2 SNEGSKA (reference sequence). There are 14 residues in the CDR3. DNA for the CDR3: TGCAGTGCTAGTGTCCAGCTCTTAAATTCACCCCTCCACTTT. Translated, it gives CSASVQLLNSPLHF.

The rearrangement joins TRBV11-2 to TRBJ1-2; TRBD1 agrees at 8 bases. CDR3 length: 14 residues. Trimming took 5 bases from V and 7 from J; bases not matched to a gene: 9. Germline V gene sequence: CDR1 SGHAT, CDR2 FQNNGV. Here the CDR3 DNA reads TGTGCCAGCAGCAAAGGACAGGGAGTTCTTGGCTACACCTTC. Residues: CASSKGQGVLGYTF. The variable domain in full, completed from reference TRBV11-2 and TRBJ1-2, reads EAGVAQSPRYKIIEKRQSVAFWCNPISGHATLYWYQQILGQGPKLLIQFQNNGVVDDSQLPKDRFSAERLKGVDSTLKIQPAKLEDSAVYLCASSKGQGVLGYTFGSGTRLTVV.

The rearrangement uses TRBV3-1 (or the pseudogene TRBV3-2) and TRBJ2-7; 10 bases fit TRBD2. V trimming: 4 bases; J trimming: 4 bases; junction bases outside the gene matches: 4. CDR1 is LGHDT and CDR2 is YNNKEL in the germline V gene (reference sequence). The CDR3 runs to 14 residues. Written as DNA, the CDR3 is TGTGCCAGCAGCCTAGCGGGGGGTCGATACGAGCAGTACTTC. This codes for CASSLAGGRYEQYF.

V usage is TRBV19 and J usage is TRBJ1-2; the D is unclear. V lost 4 bases and J 8 bases, leaving 11 bases between the germline ends. Germline assignment: CDR1 LNHDA and CDR2 SQIVND (reference sequence). The CDR3 sequence is 12 residues long. This chain's CDR3 is CASSREGRGYTF. CDR3 coding DNA: TGTGCCAGTAGTAGGGAGGGAAGGGGCTACACCTTC.

The chain employs TRBV12-3 or TRBV12-4 and TRBJ1-2, with D hard to call. Trimming took 7 bases from V and 9 from J, leaving 15 bases between them. This CDR3 spans 12 amino acids. The CDR3 reads CASTVRGISYTF. The CDR3 DNA reads as TGTGCCAGCACCGTACGAGGCATTAGCTACACCTTC.

This clone was seen a single time. This chain joins TRBV3-1 (or the pseudogene TRBV3-2) and TRBJ2-2, with 9 nucleotides matching TRBD2. The CDR3 extends over 20 amino acids. V was pared by 0 bases and J by 3 bases, with 14 bases of the junction left unmatched. Germline CDR1 is LGHDT and CDR2 is YNNKEL (reference sequence). In DNA form, the CDR3 reads TGTGCCAGCAGCCAAGAGCGACTAGCGGAGCCGGGGGCGGACACCGGGGAGCTGTTTTTT. Translated, it gives CASSQERLAEPGADTGELFF.

In regard to this clone: Distinct nucleotide sequences in the sample also encode this CDR3. The rearrangement links TRBV7-2 to TRBJ1-5; D remains unclear. Trimming took off 2 bases at V and 1 base at J, with 3 bases between the two ends. The CDR3 extends over 13 amino acids. The germline V gene has CDR1 SGHTA and CDR2 FQGNSA. CDR3 residues: CASSLRSNQPQHF. The CDR3 DNA reads TGTGCCAGCAGCTTACGAAGCAATCAGCCCCAGCATTTT.

This clone was observed a single time. The chain uses TRBV11-2 and TRBJ2-7; 8 bases are shared with TRBD1. The CDR3 loop spans 15 amino acids. Germline-derived CDR1 and CDR2 are SGHAT and FQNNGV. V lost 2 bases, J lost 3 bases, and 6 bases stayed unmatched. The CDR3: CASSLTWDRNYEQYF. CDR3 coding DNA: TGTGCCAGCAGCTTAACCTGGGACAGGAACTACGAGCAGTACTTC.

The J gene is TRBJ1-5, the V gene TRBV27; D not certain. CDR3 length: 13 amino acids. Per the germline V gene, CDR1 is MNHEY and CDR2 is SMNVEV (reference sequence). The V end was cut by 5 bases, the J end by 4 bases, with 9 bases between. The CDR3 protein is CASSKGRNQPQHF. The CDR3 DNA reads TGTGCCAGCAGTAAAGGGAGAAATCAGCCCCAGCATTTT.

The J gene is TRBJ1-5, the V gene TRBV6-6; 7 nucleotides match TRBD1. J gave up 4 bases and V 0 bases, and 0 bases lay outside the gene matches. The CDR3 covers 14 residues. Germline V gives CDR1 MNHNY, CDR2 SVGAGI (reference sequence). CDR3: CASSYSTGNQPQHF. The CDR3, as DNA: TGTGCCAGCAGTTACTCGACAGGGAATCAGCCCCAGCATTTT.

The chain couples TRBV15 to TRBJ1-3; D perhaps matches TRBD1 (5 bases). From germline, CDR1 is LNHNV and CDR2 YYDKDF (reference sequence). This CDR3 has 15 amino acids. V lost 5 bases and J lost 3, with 14 bases in between. The CDR3 bases are TGTGCCACCAGCGCAGCGCAGAGGGGTGGAAACACCATATATTTT. It translates to CATSAAQRGGNTIYF.

The chain recombines TRBV19 with TRBJ1-1, with D unresolved. V lost 5 bases and J 5 bases, leaving 12 bases between the germline ends. The length of the CDR3 is 13 residues. CDR1 is LNHDA and CDR2 is SQIVND in the germline V gene (reference sequence). Written as DNA, the CDR3 is TGTGCCAGTAGTGAAGGACGGCCTACTGAAGCTTTCTTT. Its translation: CASSEGRPTEAFF.

V and J are TRBV28 and TRBJ1-4; D perhaps matches TRBD1 (6 bases). The germline CDR1 and CDR2 sequences are MDHEN and SYDVKM. Trimming pared 7 bases from V and 8 bases from J, leaving 17 bases between. There are 14 residues in the CDR3. CDR3 loop: CASNLGGAGEKLFF. In nucleotides, the CDR3 is TGTGCCAGCAATTTGGGGGGCGCGGGGGAAAAACTGTTTTTT.